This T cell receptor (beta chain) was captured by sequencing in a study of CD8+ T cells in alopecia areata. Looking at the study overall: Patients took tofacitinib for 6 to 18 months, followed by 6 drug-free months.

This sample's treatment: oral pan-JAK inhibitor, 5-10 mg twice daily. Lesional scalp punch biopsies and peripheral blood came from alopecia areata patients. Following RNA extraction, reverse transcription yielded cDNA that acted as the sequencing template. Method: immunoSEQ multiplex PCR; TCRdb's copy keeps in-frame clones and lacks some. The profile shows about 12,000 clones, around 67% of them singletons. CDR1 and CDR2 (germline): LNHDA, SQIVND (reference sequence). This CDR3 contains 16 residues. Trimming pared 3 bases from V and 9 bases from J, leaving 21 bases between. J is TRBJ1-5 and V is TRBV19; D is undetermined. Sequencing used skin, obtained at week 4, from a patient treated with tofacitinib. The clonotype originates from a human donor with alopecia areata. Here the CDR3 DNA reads TGTGCCAGTAGTATTCTCGTAACGGGCCTGAGTGGGCCCCAGCATTTT. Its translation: CASSILVTGLSGPQHF.